This T cell receptor beta chain originates from a study of STAT3 mutations in large granular lymphocyte leukemia. Study outcomes and limitations: In T-cell large granular lymphocyte leukemia, about half of patients showed multiple immunodominant subclonotypes.

TCRbeta libraries averaged roughly 40,000 productive templates per sample. The assay was immunoSEQ multiplex PCR, and TCRdb's table has in-frame clones only and misses some. The sample shows roughly 40,000 clones, 80% to 90% of them seen only once. The CDR3 covers 16 residues. Germline CDR1 MNHNY, CDR2 SVGAGI (reference sequence). The V and J ends lost 4 bases and 2 bases, in that order; junction bases with no gene match: 5. A remark on this clone: What it binds is unknown.

Sequencing was done on a sample of PBMCs. This chain connects TRBV6-6 to TRBJ2-2; 9 bases line up with TRBD1. This clonotype was sampled from a human donor with T large granular lymphocyte leukemia. Some clones in this sample may be carry-over from other donors' samples. The CDR3, as DNA: TGTGCCAGCAGTTCCACGGGACAGGGAAACACCGGGGAGCTGTTTTTT. Protein sequence: CASSSTGQGNTGELFF.